This TCR beta chain was profiled in a study of blood T cell repertoires in COVID-19. The overall study: From the United States, Italy and Spain came samples of acute and convalescent COVID-19. T cells, B-cell-depleted T cells, or PBMCs supplied cDNA or gDNA.

Authors' methods: The assay estimated nucleated cells by amplifying reference gene primers. Here immunoSEQ multiplex PCR was the method, and the copy in TCRdb shows in-frame clones only, minus some. The V and J calls and the clone size are those of that table, but D and trimming were determined from the DNA. The sample records approximately 150,000 clones, just under 90% being singletons. The sequence was obtained from a woman aged 50 to 60 with active or convalescent COVID-19. Sequencing input: peripheral blood.

CDR3: CAISAGQGITEAFF. CDR3 DNA sequence: TGTGCCATCAGTGCGGGACAGGGAATAACTGAAGCTTTCTTT. V usage is TRBV10-3 and J usage is TRBJ1-1, with TRBD1 identical over 9 bases. J lost 5 bases, V lost 4 bases, and 5 bases had no gene match. This CDR3 is 14 amino acids long. Germline CDR1 and CDR2: ENHRY and SYGVKD.